This T cell receptor (beta chain) originates from a study of T cell responses to AZD1222 COVID-19 vaccine. Broader study findings: The sample set comprised mostly white British donors with more females, and clonal diversity was possibly underestimated.

To note about this clone: Its antigen is as yet unknown.

CDR1 and CDR2 (germline): SGHRS, YFSETQ. The germline V and J ends were trimmed by 2 bases and 3 bases, with 17 bases remaining between them. This CDR3 is 16 amino acids long. Clones were sequenced by immunoSEQ multiplex PCR, and TCRdb holds only the in-frame ones, with some missing. The table has under 200,000 clones, 91% seen once. The chain recombines TRBV5-1 with TRBJ1-1, with D tentatively TRBD1 (6 bases). This sequence was found in an adult in good health. Specimen: peripheral blood, collected on day 0 of AZD1222 vaccination. The CDR3 region is CASSLDFDRSDTEAFF. In DNA form, the CDR3 reads TGCGCCAGCAGCTTAGATTTCGACAGGTCGGACACTGAAGCTTTCTTT.